The next 15 T cell receptor beta chains were all read from a single sample in a study of blood T cells in healthy people across ages. A sample-barcoded 5' primer and a J-beta primer mix were used in a second PCR of roughly 6 to 11 cycles. Using its own MiXCR run on the 5' RACE reads, TCRdb lists one record per CDR3 protein. The sample has 600,000 to 1,000,000 distinct CDR3 sequences; 20% to 25% are singletons. The same data also contributed to another study, on T cells of mothers and their children.

Sequenced sample: blood. The receptor set was obtained from a boy under 18 in good health.

V usage is TRBV12-3 or TRBV12-4 and J usage is TRBJ2-1; D may be TRBD1 or TRBD2 (6 bases each). The CDR3 contains 14 residues. The V gene lost 7 bases and the J gene lost 6 bases, with 16 bases spanning the gap. Written as DNA, the CDR3 is TGTGCCAGCAAATACAGGGAGGAAAGCAATGAGCAGTTCTTC. Its translation: CASKYREESNEQFF.

The chain uses TRBV6-5 and TRBJ2-6; no firm D call. V was trimmed by 0 bases and J by 1 base, leaving 4 bases between them. Germline V gene sequence: CDR1 MNHEY, CDR2 SVGAGI. This CDR3 is 15 amino acids long. Here the CDR3 reads CASSYSRSGANVLTF. As DNA, the CDR3 is TGTGCCAGCAGTTACTCGAGATCTGGGGCCAACGTCCTGACTTTC.

The table lists this clonotype with a few counts. This rearrangement joins TRBV7-2 to TRBJ2-1, with 7 positions matching TRBD2. Trimming removed 1 base from V and 6 bases from J; junction bases left unmatched: 6. The CDR3 spans 15 residues. Germline assignment: CDR1 SGHTA and CDR2 FQGNSA. The CDR3 DNA is TGTGCCAGCAGCTTAGGTCGGCGGGAGCCCAATGAGCAGTTCTTC. It codes for CASSLGRREPNEQFF. The variable domain in full, completed from reference TRBV7-2 and TRBJ2-1, reads GAGVSQSPSNKVTEKGKDVELRCDPISGHTALYWYRQSLGQGLEFLIYFQGNSAPDKSGLPSDRFSAERTGGSVSTLTIQRTQQEDSAVYLCASSLGRREPNEQFFGPGTRLTVL.

The chain has TRBV20-1 and TRBJ2-3; D is perhaps TRBD1 (5 bases). V dropped 6 bases and J dropped 2 bases, with 12 bases sitting between them. CDR3 length: 13 amino acids. Germline loops: CDR1 DFQATT, CDR2 SNEGSKA (reference sequence). The CDR3 sequence is CSANGQSTDTQYF. CDR3 nucleotides: TGCAGTGCAAACGGACAATCCACAGATACGCAGTATTTT.

A few counts support this clonotype. J is TRBJ2-1 and V is TRBV7-9; D ambiguous. V was cut by 2 bases and J by 4 bases, with 15 bases left in between. CDR3 length equals 16 residues. From germline, CDR1 is SEHNR and CDR2 FQNEAQ (reference sequence). The CDR3 reads CASSLPADRRYNEQFF. The CDR3 DNA is TGTGCCAGCAGCTTACCTGCAGATAGAAGATACAATGAGCAGTTCTTC.

This clonotype came up a few times. The gene calls are TRBV4-1 and TRBJ1-5; D may be TRBD1 (6 bases). The CDR3 consists of 23 residues. V was cut by 0 bases and J by 2 bases, with 32 bases left in between. The germline gives CDR1 MGHRA, CDR2 YSYEKL. In DNA, the CDR3 is TGCGCCAGCAGCCAAGATCTGGATTTCGGACGGACAGTTGGTCATGGGGGCAATCAGCCCCAGCATTTT. The encoded protein is CASSQDLDFGRTVGHGGNQPQHF.

V and J are TRBV7-9 and TRBJ2-7; the match to TRBD1 covers 9 bases. Germline values: CDR1 SEHNR, CDR2 FQNEAQ (reference sequence). The J segment lost 0 bases and the V segment lost 4 bases, leaving 4 bases of the junction unmatched. The CDR3 is 15 amino acids. The CDR3 sequence is CASSSGTGFSYEQYV. CDR3 bases: TGTGCCAGCAGCTCTGGGACAGGGTTCTCCTACGAGCAGTACGTC.

This clonotype has a handful of counts. J is TRBJ2-5 and V is TRBV7-3, with a possible D match to TRBD2 (7 bases). This CDR3 has 14 residues. Deletions cut 3 bases from V and 6 bases from J, with 14 bases between. From germline, CDR1 is SGHTA and CDR2 FQGTGA. The CDR3 DNA follows: TGTGCCAGCAGCTTTCAAGGCGGGGGCCAGACCCAGTACTTC. Residues: CASSFQGGGQTQYF.

V usage is TRBV20-1 and J usage is TRBJ2-3, with D maybe TRBD1 (5 bases). There are 15 residues in the CDR3. Germline CDR1 and CDR2: DFQATT and SNEGSKA (reference sequence). V was clipped by 3 bases and J by 3 bases, with 16 bases between them. CDR3 nucleotide sequence: TGCAGTGCTAGTGACCTAGGGGTGTTGACAGATACGCAGTATTTT. Translation: CSASDLGVLTDTQYF.

The table lists this clonotype with a few counts. A read error is possible here, since a much larger clone lies one base away. J is TRBJ2-4 and V is TRBV7-8, with TRBD2 identical over 11 bases. J was trimmed by 7 bases and V by 5 bases; bases with no gene match: 10. The CDR3 contains 16 residues. Germline V CDR1 and CDR2: SGHVS, FQNEAQ. CDR3 in amino acids: CASSAIAGGLVNIQYF. DNA of the CDR3: TGTGCCAGCAGCGCAATAGCGGGGGGGCTGGTGAACATTCAGTACTTC. Full variable domain (remainder filled in from reference TRBV7-8 and TRBJ2-4): GAGVSQSPRYKVAKRGQDVALRCDPISGHVSLFWYQQALGQGPEFLTYFQNEAQLDKSGLPSDRFFAERPEGSVSTLKIQRTQQEDSAVYLCASSAIAGGLVNIQYFGAGTRLSVL.

V and J are TRBV28 and TRBJ2-3; 12 nucleotides align to TRBD2. CDR1 MDHEN and CDR2 SYDVKM come from the germline V gene. Trimming cost V 7 bases and J 5 bases; bases outside gene matches: 16. This CDR3 contains 18 residues. CDR3 nucleotide sequence: TGTGCCAGCATCTCCGCGGCTAGCGGGAGGGCCTACCGAGATACGCAGTATTTT. Its translation is CASISAASGRAYRDTQYF. Variable domain in full (rest from reference TRBV28 and TRBJ2-3): DVKVTQSSRYLVKRTGEKVFLECVQDMDHENMFWYRQDPGLGLRLIYFSYDVKMKEKGDIPEGYSVSREKKERFSLILESASTNQTSMYLCASISAASGRAYRDTQYFGPGTRLTVL.

This clonotype was counted a few times. The J gene is TRBJ1-5, the V gene TRBV6-6; possible D gene TRBD1, 5 bases. This CDR3 spans 14 amino acids. V dropped 6 bases and J dropped 3 bases, with 12 bases sitting between them. CDR1 and CDR2 (germline): MNHNY, SVGAGI (reference sequence). In nucleotides, the CDR3 is TGTGCCAGCAGGGACGACAGACACAATCAGCCCCAGCATTTT. It codes for CASRDDRHNQPQHF.

J is TRBJ2-1 and V is TRBV24-1, with a weak D call TRBD1 (6 bases). Germline-derived CDR1 and CDR2 are KGHDR and SFDVKD. The CDR3 is made up of 16 amino acids. The germline V and J ends were trimmed by 3 bases and 3 bases, with 14 bases remaining between them. The CDR3 DNA is TGTGCCACCAGTGATGCCGGACAGAACCTCTACAATGAGCAGTTCTTC. Encoded protein: CATSDAGQNLYNEQFF.

There are a few counts of this clonotype. The chain is built from TRBV6-2 or TRBV6-3 and TRBJ2-1; D ambiguous. In germline, CDR1 is MNHEY, CDR2 SVGEGT. The germline V and J ends were trimmed by 0 bases and 2 bases, with 11 bases remaining between them. The CDR3 covers 16 residues. CDR3 nucleotides: TGTGCCAGCAGTTACTCGGGATTACGGCCCTACAATGAGCAGTTCTTC. It is translated as CASSYSGLRPYNEQFF.

The genes are TRBV12-3 or TRBV12-4 and TRBJ2-7; TRBD1 aligns across 10 bases. Trimming took 4 bases from V and 4 from J; bases not matched to a gene: 7. This CDR3 region has 15 residues. CDR3 in DNA: TGTGCCAGCAGTTCGTTCCGGGACAGGGGTTACGAGCAGTACTTC. This encodes CASSSFRDRGYEQYF.